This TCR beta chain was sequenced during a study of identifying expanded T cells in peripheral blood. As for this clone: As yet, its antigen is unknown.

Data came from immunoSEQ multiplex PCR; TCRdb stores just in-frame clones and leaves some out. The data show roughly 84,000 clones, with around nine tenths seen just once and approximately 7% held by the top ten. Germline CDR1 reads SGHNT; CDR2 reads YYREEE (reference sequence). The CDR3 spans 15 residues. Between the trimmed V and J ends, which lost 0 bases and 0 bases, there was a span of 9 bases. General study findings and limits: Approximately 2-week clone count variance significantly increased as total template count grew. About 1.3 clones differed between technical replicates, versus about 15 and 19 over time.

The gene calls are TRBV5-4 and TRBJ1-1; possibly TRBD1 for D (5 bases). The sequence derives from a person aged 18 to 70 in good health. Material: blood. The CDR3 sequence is CASSLGGTLNTEAFF. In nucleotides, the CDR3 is TGTGCCAGCAGCTTGGGAGGGACCTTGAACACTGAAGCTTTCTTT.